The source of this T cell receptor (beta chain) is a study of blood T cell repertoires in COVID-19. Overall study context: The origin of the acute and convalescent COVID-19 samples was the United States, Italy and Spain. T cells, B-cell-depleted T cells, or PBMCs supplied cDNA or gDNA.

This clone was found once. In the study's own analysis: Cell counts per sample came from amplifying reference gene primers. Here immunoSEQ multiplex PCR was the method, and the copy in TCRdb shows in-frame clones only, minus some. The V and J calls and clone size were taken over from that table, and D and trimming were inferred from the DNA. Of approximately 13,000 clones listed, 83% are singletons. V lost 6 bases and J lost 6; bases outside the gene matches: 7. The CDR3 has 14 amino acids. Germline CDR1 reads MDHEN; CDR2 reads SYDVKM. The sequenced material came from peripheral blood. V gene TRBV28 combines with J gene TRBJ1-5; TRBD1 aligns across 8 bases. The TCR comes from a woman aged 60-75 years with acute or convalescent COVID-19. The chain's CDR3 is CASSERTGTQPQHF. CDR3 nucleotides: TGTGCCAGCAGCGAGAGGACAGGGACTCAGCCCCAGCATTTT.